This T cell receptor beta chain was captured by sequencing in a study of T-cell reconstitution after alpha-beta-depleted transplantation in children. A TCRbeta library incorporating unique molecular identifiers was prepared. Via MiXCR, TCRdb re-called the PCR reads, giving one row per CDR3 protein. Among hundreds of thousands of distinct CDR3 sequences listed, approximately 8% were seen once. The length of the CDR3 is 15 residues. V gave up 5 bases and J gave up 5 bases, with 19 bases separating them. Germline V gene data show CDR1 as MNHEY and CDR2 as SMNVEV (reference sequence). The TCR was taken from a male patient between 2 and 10 years old who had a stem cell transplant for acute myeloid leukemia, so the T cells may come from the graft donor. Sequenced here: PBMCs, mostly from graft donor cells, sampled 360 days after TCRalphabeta/CD19-depleted stem cell transplant. This chain links TRBV27 with TRBJ2-7, with D perhaps matching TRBD2 (6 bases). CDR3 amino acids: CASSPITSNEHEQYF. The CDR3 DNA sequence: TGTGCCAGCAGTCCCATAACTAGCAATGAGCACGAGCAGTACTTC.